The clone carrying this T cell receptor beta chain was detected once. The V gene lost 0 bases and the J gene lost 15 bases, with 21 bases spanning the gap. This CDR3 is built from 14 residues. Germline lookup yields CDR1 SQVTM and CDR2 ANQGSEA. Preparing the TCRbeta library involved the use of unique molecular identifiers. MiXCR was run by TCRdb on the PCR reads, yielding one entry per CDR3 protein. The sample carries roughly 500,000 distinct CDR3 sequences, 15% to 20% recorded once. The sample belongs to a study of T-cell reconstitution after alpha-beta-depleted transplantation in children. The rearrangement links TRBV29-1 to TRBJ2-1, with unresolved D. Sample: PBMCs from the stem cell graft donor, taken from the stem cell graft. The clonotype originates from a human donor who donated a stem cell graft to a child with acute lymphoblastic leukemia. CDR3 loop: CSVEEVGALYIRFF. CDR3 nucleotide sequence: TGCAGCGTTGAAGAGGTCGGAGCCCTCTACATCCGGTTCTTC.